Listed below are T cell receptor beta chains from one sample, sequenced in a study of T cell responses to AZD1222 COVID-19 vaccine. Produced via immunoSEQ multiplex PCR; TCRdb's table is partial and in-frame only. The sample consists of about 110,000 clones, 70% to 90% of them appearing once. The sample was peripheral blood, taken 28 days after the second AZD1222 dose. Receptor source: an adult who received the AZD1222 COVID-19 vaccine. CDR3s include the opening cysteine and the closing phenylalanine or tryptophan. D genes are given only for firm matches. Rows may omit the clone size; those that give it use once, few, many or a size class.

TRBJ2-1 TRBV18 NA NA CASSPPTPPGLYDNEQFF TGTGCCAGCTCACCACCTACCCCCCCAGGGTTATATGACAATGAGCAGTTCTTC
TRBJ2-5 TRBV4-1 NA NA CASSQNKRDQETQYF TGCGCCAGCAGCCAGAATAAGCGGGACCAAGAGACCCAGTACTTC
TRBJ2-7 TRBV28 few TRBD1 CASSFGDRVKVEQYF TGTGCCAGCAGTTTTGGGGACAGGGTAAAAGTCGAGCAGTACTTC
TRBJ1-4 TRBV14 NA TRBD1 CASSPGQGFNEKLFF TGTGCCAGCAGCCCTGGACAGGGTTTTAATGAAAAACTGTTTTTT
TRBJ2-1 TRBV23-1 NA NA CASSQSLLGVSSYNEQFF TGCGCCAGCAGTCAATCGCTATTGGGGGTGAGCTCCTACAATGAGCAGTTCTTC
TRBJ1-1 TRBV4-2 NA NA CASSHGTFDLRDTEAFF TGTGCCAGCAGCCACGGCACCTTCGACTTGAGGGACACTGAAGCTTTCTTT
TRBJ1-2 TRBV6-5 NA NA CASSYRGLSNYGYTF TGTGCCAGCAGTTACCGGGGACTGTCAAACTATGGCTACACCTTC
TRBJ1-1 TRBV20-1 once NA CSASRGTNTEAFF TGCAGTGCTAGTAGGGGGACAAACACTGAAGCTTTCTTT
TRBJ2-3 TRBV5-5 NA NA CASSFQVDTQYF TGTGCCAGCAGCTTCCAGGTGGATACGCAGTATTTT
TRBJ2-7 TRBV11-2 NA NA CASSLENWISYEQYF TGTGCCAGCAGCTTAGAAAACTGGATCTCCTACGAGCAGTACTTC
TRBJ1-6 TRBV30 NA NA CAWSVWRAPLHF TGTGCCTGGAGTGTCTGGAGAGCACCCCTCCACTTT
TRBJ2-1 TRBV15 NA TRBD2 CATSRGSVRETNEQFF TGTGCCACCAGCAGAGGAAGTGTGCGGGAGACGAATGAGCAGTTCTTC
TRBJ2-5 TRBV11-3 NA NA CASSSGLQETQYF TGTGCCAGCAGCTCGGGGCTCCAAGAGACCCAGTACTTC
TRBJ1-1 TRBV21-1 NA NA CASSNVGQGILNTEAFF NA
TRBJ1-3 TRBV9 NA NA CASSSYPGAGNTIYF TGTGCCAGCAGCTCCTACCCCGGGGCTGGAAACACCATATATTTT
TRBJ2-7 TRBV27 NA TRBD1 CASRGQPYEQYF TGTGCCAGCAGGGGACAGCCCTACGAGCAGTACTTC
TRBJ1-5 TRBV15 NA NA CATSRKQDQPQHF TGTGCCACCAGCAGGAAACAAGATCAGCCCCAGCATTTT
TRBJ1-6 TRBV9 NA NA CASSVEAGAWNSPLHF TGTGCCAGCAGCGTAGAGGCAGGGGCATGGAATTCACCCCTCCACTTT
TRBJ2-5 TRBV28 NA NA CASTGSKYGIETQYF TGTGCCTCGACCGGTAGTAAATATGGGATAGAGACCCAGTACTTC
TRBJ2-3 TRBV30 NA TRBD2 CAWRTSGSTDTQYF TGTGCCTGGAGGACTAGCGGAAGCACAGATACGCAGTATTTT
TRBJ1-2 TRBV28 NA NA CASSLVANYGYTF TGTGCCAGCAGTTTAGTGGCTAACTATGGCTACACCTTC
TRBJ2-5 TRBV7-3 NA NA CASSPRYGQQETQYF TGTGCCAGCAGCCCTCGGTACGGACAGCAAGAGACCCAGTACTTC
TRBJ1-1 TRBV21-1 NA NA CASRKKGGMNTEAFF TGTGCCAGCCGAAAAAAAGGGGGAATGAACACTGAAGCTTTCTTT
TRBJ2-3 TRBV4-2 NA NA CASSQDTRSTDTQYF TGTGCCAGCAGCCAAGATACTCGGTCCACAGATACGCAGTATTTT
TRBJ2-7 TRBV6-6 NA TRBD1 CASSLSGTGGYEQYF TGTGCCAGCAGTTTGTCCGGGACAGGGGGCTACGAGCAGTACTTC
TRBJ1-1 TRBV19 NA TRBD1 CASSSDRWNTEAFF TGTGCCAGTAGCTCGGACAGGTGGAACACTGAAGCTTTCTTT
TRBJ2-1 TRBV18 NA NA CASSPEYHEQFF TGTGCCAGCTCACCGGAGTACCATGAGCAGTTCTTC
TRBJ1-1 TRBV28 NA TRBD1 CASRDTTGAAYGTEAFF TGTGCCAGCAGGGATACGACAGGGGCGGCGTATGGCACTGAAGCTTTCTTT
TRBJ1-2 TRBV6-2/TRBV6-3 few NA CASSYKETYGYTF TGTGCCAGCAGTTACAAGGAAACCTATGGCTACACCTTC
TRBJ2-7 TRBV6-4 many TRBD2 CASSEREGSYEQYF TGTGCCAGCAGTGAGCGGGAGGGCTCCTACGAGCAGTACTTC
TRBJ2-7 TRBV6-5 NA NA CASSGRMVEQYF TGTGCCAGCAGCGGTCGTATGGTCGAGCAGTACTTC
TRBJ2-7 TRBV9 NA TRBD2 CASSGGLAGTEQYF TGTGCCAGCAGCGGGGGCCTAGCGGGAACCGAGCAGTACTTC
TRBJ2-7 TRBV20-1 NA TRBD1 CSASLGQGSYEQYF TGCAGTGCTAGTCTCGGACAGGGCTCCTACGAGCAGTACTTC
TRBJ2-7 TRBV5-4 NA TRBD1 CASSPSRNRGSHEQYF TGTGCCAGCAGCCCCAGTCGGAACAGGGGGTCCCACGAGCAGTACTTC
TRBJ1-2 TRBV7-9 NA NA CASSSSFGESGYTF TGTGCCAGCAGCTCATCATTCGGGGAGAGTGGCTACACCTTC
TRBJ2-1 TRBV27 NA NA CASSLYPSVFF TGTGCCAGCAGTTTATATCCGTCGGTGTTCTTC
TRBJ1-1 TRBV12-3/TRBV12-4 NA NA CASSFDRAEAFF TGTGCCAGCAGTTTCGACCGGGCTGAAGCTTTCTTT
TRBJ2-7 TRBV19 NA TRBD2 CASSPGTSGSYEQYF TGTGCCAGTAGCCCCGGGACTAGCGGTTCCTACGAGCAGTACTTC
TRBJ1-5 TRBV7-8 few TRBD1 CASSLDRTGTGSNQPQHF TGTGCCAGCAGCTTAGACCGGACAGGGACGGGTAGCAATCAGCCCCAGCATTTT
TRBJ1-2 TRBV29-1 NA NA CSVDVREGGYTF TGCAGCGTTGACGTCAGGGAGGGTGGCTACACCTTC
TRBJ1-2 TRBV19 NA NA CASTPGGTGYTF TGTGCCAGTACCCCCGGGGGGACTGGCTACACCTTC
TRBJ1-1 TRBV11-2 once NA CASSLGWGDMNTEAFF TGTGCCAGCAGCTTGGGCTGGGGGGATATGAACACTGAAGCTTTCTTT
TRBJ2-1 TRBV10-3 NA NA CATREPSYNEQFF TGTGCCACCCGGGAGCCCTCCTACAATGAGCAGTTCTTC
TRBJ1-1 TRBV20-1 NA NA CSASGGDEAFF TGCAGTGCTAGCGGAGGGGATGAAGCTTTCTTT
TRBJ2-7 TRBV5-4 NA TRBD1 CASSFPGTGVYEQYF TGTGCCAGCAGCTTTCCCGGGACAGGGGTGTACGAGCAGTACTTC
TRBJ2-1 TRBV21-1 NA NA CASSEPSYTPDLYNEQFF TGTGCCAGCAGCGAACCTAGCTATACCCCCGATCTCTACAATGAGCAGTTCTTC
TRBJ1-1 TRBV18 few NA CASSPLGVMNTEAFF TGTGCCAGCTCACCACTTGGAGTCATGAACACTGAAGCTTTCTTT
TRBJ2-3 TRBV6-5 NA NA CASSQYAGTDTQYF TGTGCCAGCAGCCAGTATGCCGGCACAGATACGCAGTATTTT
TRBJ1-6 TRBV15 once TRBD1 CATSLGGGVSSPLHF TGTGCCACCAGCTTAGGGGGCGGCGTGTCTTCACCCCTCCACTTT
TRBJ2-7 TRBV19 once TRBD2 CASSIDTSGAYEQYF TGTGCCAGTAGTATTGACACTAGCGGTGCCTACGAGCAGTACTTC
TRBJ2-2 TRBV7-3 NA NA CASSLTRNTGELFF TGTGCCAGCAGCTTAACACGGAACACCGGGGAGCTGTTTTTT
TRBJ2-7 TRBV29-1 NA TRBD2 CSVGLAGRSYEQYF TGCAGCGTTGGGCTAGCGGGCAGGTCCTACGAGCAGTACTTC
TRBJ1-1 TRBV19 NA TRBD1 CASSPGTGMNTEAFF TGTGCCAGTAGTCCAGGGACAGGGATGAACACTGAAGCTTTCTTT
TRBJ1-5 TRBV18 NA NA CASSPNPGNQPQHF TGTGCCAGCTCACCAAATCCAGGGAATCAGCCCCAGCATTTT